The present TCR beta chain was sequenced within a study of T cell responses to AZD1222 COVID-19 vaccine (dated by TCRdb to the early 2020s). About the study as a whole: TCR sequencing was performed for about 250 trial participants, of whom about 200 were given two doses of AZD1222 and around 26 were given two doses of MenACWY control vaccine. Enrollment into the trials was organized by age into subgroups of 18-55, 56-69 and 70-plus years, and those subgroups contained approximately 160, 26 and 62 TCR-sequenced participants, respectively. What the work shows at the level of the full study, not this receptor alone: Participants were mostly white British, with more females than males. The authors suggested clonal diversity may have been underestimated. Conclusions about previously exposed vaccinees are limited because only a handful of AZD1222 recipients were SARS-CoV-2 seropositive at baseline. Reportedly, close to half of the unique spike-specific TCRs recognized epitopes lying outside the regions that are mutated in the B.1.351 and B.1.1.7 variants. The vaccine-associated CD4 TCRs covered the entire spike protein, and the dominant responses fell in regions 160-218 and 743-854. Spike-specific TCR breadth and depth rose significantly after two AZD1222 doses compared with day 0 and with MenACWY recipients. In the small 56-69-year group, the increase in depth fell short of significance, most likely because of low power. Because no samples from the day 14 peak response were available, repertoires could be characterized only after the peak T cell response.

The sample's time point label, in plain terms: baseline before first vaccination. Interpreted using the paper, the treatment or condition label stands for: meningococcal conjugate vaccine given as trial control. Vaccinee samples came from UK trials COV001 and COV002, including a single-blind randomized controlled phase 2/3 trial of AZD1222 (ChAdOx1 nCoV-19) in healthy adults. For TCRbeta chain sequencing, PBMC samples from trial participants were taken at day 0 and at day 28 after the second dose. V has 4 bases trimmed and J has 6 bases trimmed; junction bases matching no gene number 9. The CDR3 sequence holds 16 residues, the cysteine and phenylalanine included. Only CDR3 DNA remains: 48 bases, in frame from the first base. Reading the germline V gene gives CDR1 MDHEN and CDR2 SYDVKM. The CDR3 regions of human TCRbeta chains were subjected to immunosequencing. The authors processed their data as follows. TCRs in the repertoires were matched against a reference library of SARS-CoV-2-specific TCRs that had been generated with the MIRA antigen-specificity platform. Breadth was defined as the fraction of unique TCRs that were SARS-CoV-2-associated. Depth was defined as the fraction of total T cells that were SARS-CoV-2-associated. Each spike-specific TCR was assigned to its reactive spike region and to a CD4 or CD8 class using the MIRA data. Log10-transformed breadth and depth values were compared by one-way ANOVA with Sidak's multiple comparisons tests. Drawn from immuneACCESS, this table holds only the in-frame rearrangements with V and J called that TCRdb kept. Clones are partly lost; checked studies trace under half to an unresolved V gene and leave the rest unexplained. V, J and clone size reflect that table, while D and trimming were determined from the DNA. For this sample there are 120,000 or so clones; 90% appear just once. About 4.1% of the sample belongs to the ten largest clones.

To note about this clone: Its antigen is still unknown. Per-nucleotide qualities are absent, and no much larger clonotype sits a single base away.

The sample in question was peripheral blood, obtained on day 0 of MenACWY control vaccination. The chain links TRBV28 with TRBJ1-4; a stretch of 9 junction bases matches TRBD1. The receptor was isolated from an adult in good health. The sequenced DNA is TGTGCCAGCAGTTCAGTCACAGGGGGCGCGGATGAAAAACTGTTTTTT. Its coded protein is CASSSVTGGADEKLFF. When the CDR3 is completed using the reference TRBV28 and TRBJ1-4 genes on either side, the full variable domain is DVKVTQSSRYLVKRTGEKVFLECVQDMDHENMFWYRQDPGLGLRLIYFSYDVKMKEKGDIPEGYSVSREKKERFSLILESASTNQTSMYLCASSSVTGGADEKLFFGSGTQLSVL.